This TCR beta chain was profiled in a study of radiation and T cells in renal cell carcinoma. The germline V gene has CDR1 SQVTM and CDR2 ANQGSEA. The V segment lost 7 bases and the J segment 7 bases; nucleotides outside the gene matches: 12. The CDR3 runs 13 residues. TCRdb keeps only in-frame clones here, not all; method: immunoSEQ multiplex PCR. The sample holds 30,000 to 40,000 clones, roughly 80% seen once. Time point given: blood 4 weeks post-SBRT, at nephrectomy. Treatment given: 15 Gy SBRT to primary tumor, nephrectomy 4 weeks later. Nephrectomy followed 15 Gy stereotactic body radiation by 4 weeks. Serial blood draws occurred at baseline and 2 and 4 weeks post-SBRT. The patient's renal cell carcinoma had clear cell pathology.

This TCR was recovered from a man in his sixties with renal cell carcinoma. Sample: blood, taken from a patient whose treatment included radiotherapy and nephrectomy. The chain employs TRBV29-1 and TRBJ2-7, with 8 nucleotides matching TRBD2. This CDR3 reads CSAGGDIPPEQYF. In nucleotides, the CDR3 is TGCAGCGCGGGGGGGGACATCCCCCCGGAGCAGTACTTC.